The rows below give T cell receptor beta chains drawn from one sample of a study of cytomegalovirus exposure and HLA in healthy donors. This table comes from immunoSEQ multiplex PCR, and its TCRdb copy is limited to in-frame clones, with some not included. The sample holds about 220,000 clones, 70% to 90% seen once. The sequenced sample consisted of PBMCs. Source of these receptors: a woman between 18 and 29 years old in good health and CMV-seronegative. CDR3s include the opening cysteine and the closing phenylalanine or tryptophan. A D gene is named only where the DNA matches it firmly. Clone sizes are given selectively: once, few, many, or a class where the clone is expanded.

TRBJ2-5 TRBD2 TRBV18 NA TGTGCCAGCTCACCTCTACTAGCGGGCCAAGAGACCCAGTACTTC CASSPLLAGQETQYF
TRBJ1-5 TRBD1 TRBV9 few TGTGCCAGCAGCGTAGGGACAGGGCATCAGCCCCAGCATTTT CASSVGTGHQPQHF
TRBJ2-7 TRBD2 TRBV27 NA TGTGCCAGCACGGCAAGCGGGACCCACGAGCAGTACTTC CASTASGTHEQYF
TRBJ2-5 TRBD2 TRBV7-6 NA TGTGCCAGCAGCTTGGTAACCGGGAGGGGGAAAGAGACCCAGTACTTC CASSLVTGRGKETQYF
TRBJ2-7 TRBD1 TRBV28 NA TGTGCCAGCATAAGACAGGGGACGTCCTACGAGCAGTACTTC CASIRQGTSYEQYF
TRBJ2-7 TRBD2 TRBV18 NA TGTGCCAGCTCACCGGGGGCGGGAGGGCCCTACGAGCAGTACTTC CASSPGAGGPYEQYF
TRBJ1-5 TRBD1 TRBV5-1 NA TGCGCCAGCAGCTTGACAGGGGGCGTCGATCAGCCCCAGCATTTT CASSLTGGVDQPQHF
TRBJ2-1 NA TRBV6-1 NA TGTGCCAGCAGCGTCTACAATGAGCAGTTCTTC CASSVYNEQFF
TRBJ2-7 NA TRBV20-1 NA TGCAGTGCCAAACAAAGTTACGAGCAGTACTTC CSAKQSYEQYF
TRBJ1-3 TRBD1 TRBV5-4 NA TGTGCCAGCAGCTGGGACCCGGGACAGGGAGCTGGAAACACCATATATTTT CASSWDPGQGAGNTIYF
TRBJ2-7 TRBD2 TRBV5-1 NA TGCGCCAGCAGCCCGGATCTCTCTATTATCGGAGGGCTGATGAGCGGGAGTTCTGGCGAGCAGTACTTC CASSPDLSIIGGLMSGSSGEQYF
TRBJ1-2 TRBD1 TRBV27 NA TGTGCCAGCAGTGAAGAGTCCGGGACAGGATATGGCTACACCTTC CASSEESGTGYGYTF
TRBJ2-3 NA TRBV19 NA TGTGCCAGTACAATGGGGGCCAGGGGTGGAGGTACGCAGTATTTT CASTMGARGGGTQYF
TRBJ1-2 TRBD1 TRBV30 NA TGTGCCTGGAGTGTCGGCCCGACAGGGGAATATGGCTACACCTTC CAWSVGPTGEYGYTF
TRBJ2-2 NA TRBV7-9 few TGTGCCAGCAGCGAGAGCGCGTACACCGGGGAGCTGTTTTTT CASSESAYTGELFF
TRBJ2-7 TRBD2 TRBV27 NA TGTGCCAGCAGTTTGACTAGCGGATTCTACGAGCAGTACTTC CASSLTSGFYEQYF
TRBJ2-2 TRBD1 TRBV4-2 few TGTGCCAGCAGCCAAACGACAGGGTGGGCCGGGGAGCTGTTTTTT CASSQTTGWAGELFF
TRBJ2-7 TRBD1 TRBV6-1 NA TGTGCCAGCAGTGAAAAGGTAACAGGGGGCACCTACGAGCAGTACTTC CASSEKVTGGTYEQYF
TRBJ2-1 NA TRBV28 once TGTGCCAGTTCAGACCAAGGGGTTTATATGAACAATGAGCAGTTCTTC CASSDQGVYMNNEQFF
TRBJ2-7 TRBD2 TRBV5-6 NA TGTGCCAGCAGCTTCTATGGACTAGCGGGAGGTTACGAGCAGTACTTC CASSFYGLAGGYEQYF
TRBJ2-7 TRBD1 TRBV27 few TGTGCCAGCAGTTTATCGGCAGGGGGCTACGAGCAGTACTTC CASSLSAGGYEQYF
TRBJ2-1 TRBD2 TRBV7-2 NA TGTGCCAGCAGCTTAGCCGTACCTAGATTAGCGGGGTACAATGAGCAGTTCTTC CASSLAVPRLAGYNEQFF
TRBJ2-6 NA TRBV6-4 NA TGTGCCAGCAGTGCCTACGGTAACTCTGGGGCCAACGTCCTGACTTTC CASSAYGNSGANVLTF
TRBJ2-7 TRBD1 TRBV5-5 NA TGTGCCAGCAGGCCCGTGGACAGGGATTACGAGCAGTACTTC CASRPVDRDYEQYF
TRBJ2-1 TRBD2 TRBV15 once TGTGCCACCAGCAGAGATAGCGGGAGGGCCTCGGATGAGCAGTTCTTC CATSRDSGRASDEQFF
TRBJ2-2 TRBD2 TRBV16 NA TGTGCCAGCAGCCAAGTACCGAAAGGAGCGGGAGCCTGGGAGCTGTTTTTT CASSQVPKGAGAWELFF
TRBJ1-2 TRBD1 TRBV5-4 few TGTGCCAGCAGCGACAGGGGGCGCAACTATGGCTACACCTTC CASSDRGRNYGYTF
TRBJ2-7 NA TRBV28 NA TGTGCCAGCGCATTACCACCAGGGTTACACGAGCAGTACTTC CASALPPGLHEQYF
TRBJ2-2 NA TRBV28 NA TGTGCCAGCAGTTTACGGCGGGAACAGCTGAACACCGGGGAGCTGTTTTTT CASSLRREQLNTGELFF
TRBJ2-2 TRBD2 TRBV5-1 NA TGCGCCAGCAGCTTGCTTGGACTAGCGGGGCTCCCGAACACCGGGGAGCTGTTTTTT CASSLLGLAGLPNTGELFF
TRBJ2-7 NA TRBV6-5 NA TGTGCCAGCAGTGAGACAGGACGGTACGAGCAGTACTTC CASSETGRYEQYF
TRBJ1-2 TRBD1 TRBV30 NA TGTGCCTGGACCCCGGGGACAGGCGTAATCTATGGCTACACCTTC CAWTPGTGVIYGYTF
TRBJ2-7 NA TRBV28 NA TGTGCCAGCAGTGCCAGGGGAGGGATAAGGGAGCAGTACTTC CASSARGGIREQYF
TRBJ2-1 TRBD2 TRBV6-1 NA TGTGCCAGCAGTGAAATTCCCGGGGGGGGGCAGTTCTTC CASSEIPGGGQFF
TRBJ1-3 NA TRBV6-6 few TGTGCCAGCAAGAGTTTGGGGCGGGAGAACACCATATATTTT CASKSLGRENTIYF
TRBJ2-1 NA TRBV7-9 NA TGTGCCAGCAGCGCCGAAACTAGATACGGGCAGTTCTTC CASSAETRYGQFF
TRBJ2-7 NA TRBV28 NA TGTGCCAGCAGTGATACGAGCGGGACACGGCTCTACGAGCAGTACTTC CASSDTSGTRLYEQYF
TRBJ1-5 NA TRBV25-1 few TGTGCCAGCAGTGACAGGGCTAGCAATCAGCCCCAGCATTTT CASSDRASNQPQHF
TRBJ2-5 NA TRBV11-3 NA TGTGCCAGCAGCGAGCGTGACAGGCGGGAGACCCAGTACTTC CASSERDRRETQYF
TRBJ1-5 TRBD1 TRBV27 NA TGTGCCAGCAGTTTGACAGGGCTTGTGAGCAATCAGCCCCAGCATTTT CASSLTGLVSNQPQHF
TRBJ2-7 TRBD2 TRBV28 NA TGTGCCAGCAGTCCGGGACTAGCGTCAACCCGTCTGGACGAGCAGTACTTC CASSPGLASTRLDEQYF
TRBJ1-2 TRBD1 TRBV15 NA TGTGCCACCAGCAGTGACAGGGGCTATGGCTACACCTTC CATSSDRGYGYTF
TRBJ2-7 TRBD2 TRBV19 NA TGTGCCAGTAGTATAACACTAGCGGGGACCTACGAGCAGTACTTC CASSITLAGTYEQYF
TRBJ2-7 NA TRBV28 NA TGTGCCAGCAGCCGGGAGACAACGACCTACGAGCAGTACTTC CASSRETTTYEQYF
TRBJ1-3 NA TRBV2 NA TGTGCCAGGTCGGGGGCTGGAAACACCATATATTTT CARSGAGNTIYF
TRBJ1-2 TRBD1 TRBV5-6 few TGTGCCAGCAGCTTTGTCTCCGGGCAGGGGGATGGCTACACCTTC CASSFVSGQGDGYTF
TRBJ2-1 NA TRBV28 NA TGTGCCAGCTCCCTGACGGGTCACAATGAGCAGTTCTTC CASSLTGHNEQFF
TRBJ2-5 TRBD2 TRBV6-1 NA TGTGCCAGCAACCAAGTGGGACTAGCGGGAGAGACCCAGTACTTC CASNQVGLAGETQYF
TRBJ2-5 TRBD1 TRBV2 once TGTGCCAGCAGTGAGGGAGGACAGGGAAGGAGGACCCAGTACTTC CASSEGGQGRRTQYF
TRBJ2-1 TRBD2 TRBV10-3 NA TGTGCCATCAGTGAGTCGAGCTTTCAGCGGGGGAGTGAAAATGAGCAGTTCTTC CAISESSFQRGSENEQFF
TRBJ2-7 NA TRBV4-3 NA TGCGCCAGCAGCCCGCAAAACACTGGAGTGCACTACGAGCAGTACTTC CASSPQNTGVHYEQYF
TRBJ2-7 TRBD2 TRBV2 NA TGTGCCAGCAGTGAAGCGGCTAGCGGGAGAAACGAGCAGTACTTC CASSEAASGRNEQYF
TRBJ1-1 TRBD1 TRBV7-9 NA TGTGCCAGCAGCTCGCAGGGGGCGGGTGAAGCTTTCTTT CASSSQGAGEAFF
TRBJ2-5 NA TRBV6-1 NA TGTGCCAGCAGTGCACAGAATTACCAAGAGACCCAGTACTTC CASSAQNYQETQYF
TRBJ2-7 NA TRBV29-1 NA TGCAGCGCCGGGACTCCTTACGAGCAGTACTTC CSAGTPYEQYF
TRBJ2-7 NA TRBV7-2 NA TGTGCCAGCAGCCAAGAGGGGGACCTCTCCTACGAGCAGTACTTC CASSQEGDLSYEQYF
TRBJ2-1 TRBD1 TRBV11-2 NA TGTGCCAGCAGCACGCAGACAGGGCCCAATGAGCAGTTCTTC CASSTQTGPNEQFF
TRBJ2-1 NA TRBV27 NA TGTGCCAGCAGTTTAGGTAGCGGTTCTCAAAATGAGCAGTTCTTC CASSLGSGSQNEQFF